The 21 T cell receptor beta chains below all came from one sample that was sequenced in a study of blood T cell repertoires in COVID-19. TCRdb's table, derived via immunoSEQ multiplex PCR, lists solely in-frame clones and lacks some. The data hold some 200,000 clones, with around 82% observed a single time. Specimen: peripheral blood. The receptors stem from a human donor in a cohort sampled during active COVID-19.

The rearrangement links TRBV18 to TRBJ2-5; no definite D call. V lost 0 bases, J lost 5 bases, and 13 bases lay in between. The CDR3 sequence is 15 residues long. The germline CDR1 and CDR2 sequences are KGHSH and LQKENI. The CDR3 nucleotides are TGTGCCAGCTCACCACCGGCAGGCTATGGGGAGACCCAGTACTTC. It encodes CASSPPAGYGETQYF. Full variable domain (missing parts from reference TRBV18 and TRBJ2-5): NAGVMQNPRHLVRRRGQEARLRCSPMKGHSHVYWYRQLPEEGLKFMVYLQKENIIDESGMPKERFSAEFPKEGPSILRIQQVVRGDSAAYFCASSPPAGYGETQYFGPGTRLLVL.

The chain has TRBV11-3 and TRBJ2-3, with 8 bases lining up with TRBD2. Germline values: CDR1 SGHNT, CDR2 YENEEA. This CDR3 contains 14 residues. Trimming took 6 bases from V and 7 from J; bases not matched to a gene: 9. The CDR3 DNA reads TGTGCCAGCAGTTTTAGCGGGGAGAGAAATACGCAGTATTTT. The encoded protein is CASSFSGERNTQYF.

The chain employs TRBV7-2 and TRBJ2-1; the match to TRBD2 covers 7 bases. CDR3 length: 14 amino acids. V lost 8 bases and J lost 4; bases outside the gene matches: 8. CDR1 and CDR2 from the germline V gene are SGHTA and FQGNSA. CDR3 amino acids: CASAAGISYNEQFF. DNA of the CDR3: TGTGCCAGCGCAGCGGGGATTTCGTACAATGAGCAGTTCTTC.

The chain combines TRBV5-1 with TRBJ2-5; TRBD1 matches 8 bases. V gave up 4 bases and J gave up 5 bases; unmatched junction bases: 13. The CDR3 length is 16 residues. Germline V gene data show CDR1 as SGHRS and CDR2 as YFSETQ. CDR3 protein: CASSPTGESEGETQYF. The DNA of the CDR3 is TGCGCCAGCAGCCCGACAGGGGAAAGTGAGGGGGAGACCCAGTACTTC.

The V and J genes are TRBV10-3 and TRBJ1-1, with a weak D call TRBD1 (6 bases). Germline CDR1 ENHRY, CDR2 SYGVKD. V was trimmed by 2 bases and J by 3 bases, leaving 10 bases between them. CDR3 length equals 14 residues. CDR3 bases: TGTGCCATCAGTGAGAGCGGACAGCACACTGAAGCTTTCTTT. Protein: CAISESGQHTEAFF.

CDR3 region: CSVEDPSGRAPGEQFF. As DNA, the CDR3 is TGCAGCGTTGAAGATCCTAGCGGGAGGGCCCCGGGGGAGCAGTTCTTC. The V gene is TRBV29-1, the J gene TRBJ2-1, with 12 bases matching TRBD2. The CDR3 runs to 16 residues. J lost 10 bases, V lost 0 bases, and 10 bases had no gene match. CDR1 and CDR2 (germline): SQVTM, ANQGSEA.

This clone appeared a few times. The chain has TRBV10-3 and TRBJ1-1; D is possibly TRBD1 (6 bases). Germline V gene lookup returns CDR1 ENHRY and CDR2 SYGVKD. Trimming removed 4 bases at V and 4 bases at J, with 16 bases between. The CDR3 contains 15 residues. The CDR3 DNA is TGTGCCATCAGTGGCCAGGGAAGCAGGGGCACTGAAGCTTTCTTT. The encoded protein is CAISGQGSRGTEAFF.

The CDR3 spells CSVQQGIYTF. The CDR3 DNA follows: TGCAGCGTACAACAGGGAATCTACACCTTC. V usage is TRBV29-1 and J usage is TRBJ1-2; weak D call: TRBD1 (6 bases). V lost 6 bases and J 10 bases, leaving 12 bases between the germline ends. The V gene's germline CDR1 is SQVTM and CDR2 ANQGSEA. CDR3 length: 10 amino acids.

The chain carries TRBV5-4 and TRBJ2-7; 7 positions agree with TRBD2. Germline V CDR1 and CDR2: SGHNT, YYREEE (reference sequence). This CDR3 spans 15 amino acids. The J segment lost 3 bases and the V segment lost 3 bases, leaving 9 bases of the junction unmatched. This chain's CDR3 is CASSSRGGGDYEQYF. The DNA for the CDR3 is TGTGCCAGCAGCTCGCGTGGGGGAGGGGACTACGAGCAGTACTTC.

This clone was observed a few times. The genes are TRBV7-9 and TRBJ2-1; 13 bases align to TRBD2. V lost 4 bases, J lost 6 bases, and 6 bases stayed unmatched. This CDR3 has 16 residues. Germline V gives CDR1 SEHNR, CDR2 FQNEAQ (reference sequence). Here the CDR3 DNA reads TGTGCCAGCAGCTCCCGACTAGCGGGGGGATTCAATGAGCAGTTCTTC. Translation: CASSSRLAGGFNEQFF.

The rearrangement joins TRBV28 to TRBJ1-2, with 8 bases fitting TRBD1. The trim removed 4 bases at V and 8 bases at J, leaving 6 bases unmatched. The CDR3 loop spans 13 amino acids. The germline gives CDR1 MDHEN, CDR2 SYDVKM. CDR3 sequence: CASSSSGGDGYTF. Written as DNA, the CDR3 is TGTGCCAGCAGTTCCTCAGGGGGCGACGGCTACACCTTC.

The J gene is TRBJ1-6, the V gene TRBV7-9, with D unresolved. The V gene's germline CDR1 is SEHNR and CDR2 FQNEAQ (reference sequence). This CDR3 has 14 amino acids. V lost 0 bases and J 7 bases, leaving 7 bases between the germline ends. CDR3 residues: CASSLAASNSPLHF. CDR3 bases: TGTGCCAGCAGCTTAGCAGCCTCCAATTCACCCCTCCACTTT.

The rearrangement uses TRBV7-2 and TRBJ2-7; 7 positions agree with TRBD1. The CDR3 extends over 14 amino acids. V lost 5 bases and J lost 2; bases outside the gene matches: 6. The germline CDR1 and CDR2 sequences are SGHTA and FQGNSA. Here the CDR3 DNA reads TGTGCCAGCAGCCCCCCGGGACAGACCTACGAGCAGTACTTC. This translates into CASSPPGQTYEQYF.

There are a few counts of this clone. This chain connects TRBV28 to TRBJ1-2; no clear D gene. Germline lookup yields CDR1 MDHEN and CDR2 SYDVKM. Trimming stripped 5 bases from V and 4 bases from J, with 11 bases between. This CDR3 region has 13 residues. CDR3 in amino acids: CASSPPAGYGYTF. The CDR3 nucleotides read TGTGCCAGCAGTCCTCCGGCAGGCTATGGCTACACCTTC.

CDR3 in DNA: TGTGCCAGCAGCTTAACGGGGACAGGAGGGCCCCCGGGAAACACCATATATTTT. This gives the protein CASSLTGTGGPPGNTIYF. The V and J genes are TRBV7-3 and TRBJ1-3; 8 nucleotides line up with TRBD1. J lost 4 bases, V lost 0 bases, and 11 bases had no gene match. Germline CDR1 and CDR2: SGHTA and FQGTGA. The CDR3 runs to 18 residues.

CDR3 region: CASRALPGQGSPLHF. The CDR3 nucleotides read TGTGCCAGTAGAGCCCTACCGGGACAGGGATCACCCCTCCACTTT. The chain is built from TRBV19 and TRBJ1-6; 9 bases are shared with TRBD1. V lost 6 bases to trimming and J lost 10 bases; unmatched junction nucleotides: 10. Germline V lookup: CDR1 LNHDA, CDR2 SQIVND (reference sequence). The CDR3 sequence is 15 residues long.

This chain links TRBV5-4 with TRBJ1-2; no clear D. Germline V CDR1 and CDR2: SGHNT, YYREEE (reference sequence). Deletions cut 2 bases from V and 4 bases from J, with 15 bases between. The CDR3 spans 15 residues. CDR3 loop: CASSFGSEQFYGYTF. Here the CDR3 DNA reads TGTGCCAGCAGCTTCGGGTCGGAGCAGTTCTATGGCTACACCTTC.

The genes are TRBV7-6 and TRBJ1-5; TRBD1 aligns across 8 bases. V trimming: 1 base; J trimming: 5 bases; junction bases outside the gene matches: 4. Germline-derived CDR1 and CDR2 are SGHVS and FNYEAQ. This CDR3 is 15 amino acids long. The DNA for the CDR3 is TGTGCCAGCAGCTTAGGGCAGGGGGCGGATCAGCCCCAGCATTTT. Its translation is CASSLGQGADQPQHF.

The V and J genes are TRBV4-3 and TRBJ1-3; 8 bases match TRBD1. Trimming at V came to 0 bases and at J to 2 bases, leaving 0 bases not matched to a gene. The CDR3 has 15 residues. Germline V gives CDR1 LGHNA, CDR2 YSLEER. The CDR3 spells CASSQDRGPGNTIYF. The CDR3 region has the DNA TGCGCCAGCAGCCAAGACAGGGGGCCTGGAAACACCATATATTTT.

The chain employs TRBV4-2 and TRBJ1-4; TRBD1 matches at 9 bases. J lost 7 bases, V lost 7 bases, and 7 bases had no gene match. The CDR3 consists of 14 residues. CDR1 LGHNA and CDR2 YNFKEQ come from the germline V gene. The CDR3 protein is CASTHRGQGEKLFF. The CDR3 nucleotides read TGTGCCAGCACCCACAGGGGGCAAGGTGAAAAACTGTTTTTT.

The gene calls are TRBV9 and TRBJ1-1, with unresolved D. CDR1 and CDR2 from the germline V gene are SGDLS and YYNGEE. Trimming pared 1 base from V and 4 bases from J, leaving 14 bases between. The CDR3 extends over 15 amino acids. This chain's CDR3 is CASSVRSGPGTEAFF. CDR3 DNA: TGTGCCAGCAGCGTACGTTCGGGTCCGGGCACTGAAGCTTTCTTT.